This T cell receptor (beta chain) came from a study of CD8 T cells in Susac syndrome. Reverse transcription of about 0.45 to 1 ug RNA was carried out with random hexamers. It was immunoSEQ multiplex PCR that amplified TCR beta CDR3 across 54 Vbeta and 13 Jbeta. TCRdb called the immunoSEQ multiplex PCR reads again in MiXCR, with one record for every CDR3 protein. The sample holds hundreds of thousands of distinct CDR3 sequences, over 85% seen once. The CDR3 is 14 residues long. Germline V gene data show CDR1 as GTSNPN and CDR2 as SVGIG (reference sequence). V lost 4 bases, J lost 10 bases, and 15 bases stayed unmatched. CD8+ and CD4+ T cells from blood underwent TCR beta sequencing.

This clonotype was sampled from a human donor with multiple sclerosis. This rearrangement joins TRBV30 to TRBJ1-1; 7 bases agree with TRBD1. The sequencing sample was made of CD4+ T cells from PBMCs. The CDR3 here is CAWKVGPTGVGAFF. DNA of the CDR3: TGTGCCTGGAAGGTGGGCCCAACAGGGGTTGGAGCTTTCTTT.